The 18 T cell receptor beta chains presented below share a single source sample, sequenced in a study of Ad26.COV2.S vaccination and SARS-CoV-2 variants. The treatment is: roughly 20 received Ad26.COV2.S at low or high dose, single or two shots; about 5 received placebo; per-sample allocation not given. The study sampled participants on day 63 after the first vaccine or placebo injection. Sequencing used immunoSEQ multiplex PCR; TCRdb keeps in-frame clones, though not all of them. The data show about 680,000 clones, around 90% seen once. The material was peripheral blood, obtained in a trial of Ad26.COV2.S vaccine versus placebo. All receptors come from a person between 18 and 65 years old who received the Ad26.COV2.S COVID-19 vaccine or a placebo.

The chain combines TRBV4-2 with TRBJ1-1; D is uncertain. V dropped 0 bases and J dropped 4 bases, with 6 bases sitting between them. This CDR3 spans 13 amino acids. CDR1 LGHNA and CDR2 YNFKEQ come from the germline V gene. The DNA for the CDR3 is TGTGCCAGCAGCCAAGAGGGAGGCACTGAAGCTTTCTTT. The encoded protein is CASSQEGGTEAFF.

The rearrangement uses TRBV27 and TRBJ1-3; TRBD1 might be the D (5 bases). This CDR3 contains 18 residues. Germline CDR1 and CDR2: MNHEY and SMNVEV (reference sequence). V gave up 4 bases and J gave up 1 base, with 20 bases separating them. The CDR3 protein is CASSSGRPDHRSGNTIYF. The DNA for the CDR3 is TGTGCCAGCAGTTCGGGACGTCCGGATCATCGATCTGGAAACACCATATATTTT.

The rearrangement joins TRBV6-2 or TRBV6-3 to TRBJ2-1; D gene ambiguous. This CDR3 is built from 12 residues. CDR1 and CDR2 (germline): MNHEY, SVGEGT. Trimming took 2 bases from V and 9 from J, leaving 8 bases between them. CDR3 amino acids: CASSYPAREQFF. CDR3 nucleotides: TGTGCCAGCAGTTACCCCGCGCGTGAGCAGTTCTTC.

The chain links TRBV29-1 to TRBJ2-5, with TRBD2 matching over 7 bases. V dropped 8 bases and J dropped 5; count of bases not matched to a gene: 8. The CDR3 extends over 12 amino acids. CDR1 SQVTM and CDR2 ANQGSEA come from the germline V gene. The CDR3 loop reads CSSDEAGETQYF. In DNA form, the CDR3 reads TGCAGCTCCGACGAAGCGGGGGAGACCCAGTACTTC.

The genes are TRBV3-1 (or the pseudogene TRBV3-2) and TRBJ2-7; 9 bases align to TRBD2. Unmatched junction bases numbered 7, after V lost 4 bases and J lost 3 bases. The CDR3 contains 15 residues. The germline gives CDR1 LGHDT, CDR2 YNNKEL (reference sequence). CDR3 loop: CASSPYGTSLYEQYF. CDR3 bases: TGTGCCAGCAGCCCGTACGGGACTAGCCTCTACGAGCAGTACTTC.

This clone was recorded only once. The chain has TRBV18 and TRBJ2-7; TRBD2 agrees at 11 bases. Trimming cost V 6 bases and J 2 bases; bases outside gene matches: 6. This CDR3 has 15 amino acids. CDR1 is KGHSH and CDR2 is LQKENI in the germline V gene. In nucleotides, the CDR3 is TGTGCCAGCTCTCCTACTAGCGGGGGTCCCTACGAGCAGTACTTC. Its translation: CASSPTSGGPYEQYF.

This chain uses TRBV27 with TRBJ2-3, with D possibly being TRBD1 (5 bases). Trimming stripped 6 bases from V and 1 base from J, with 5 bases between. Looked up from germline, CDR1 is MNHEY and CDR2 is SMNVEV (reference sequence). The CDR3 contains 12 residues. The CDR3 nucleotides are TGTGCCAGCAGAGGGGGCACAGATACGCAGTATTTT. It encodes CASRGGTDTQYF.

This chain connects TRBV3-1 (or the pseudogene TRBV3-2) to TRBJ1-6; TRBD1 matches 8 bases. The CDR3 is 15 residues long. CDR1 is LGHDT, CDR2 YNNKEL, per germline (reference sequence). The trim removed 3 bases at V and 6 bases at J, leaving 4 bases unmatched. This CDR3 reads CASSQDRVPNSPLHF. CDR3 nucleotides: TGTGCCAGCAGCCAGGACAGGGTCCCTAATTCACCCCTCCACTTT.

Here the CDR3 DNA reads TGTGCCAGCAGTGAGTGGGAAGCGGGTAAAGAGACCCAGTACTTC. Translation gives CASSEWEAGKETQYF. The rearrangement joins TRBV25-1 to TRBJ2-5; the D gene is possibly TRBD2 (6 bases). The CDR3 is 15 amino acids. Trimming shortened V by 3 bases and J by 3 bases, and 14 bases separated the two germline ends. CDR1 is MGHDK and CDR2 is SYGVNS in the germline V gene.

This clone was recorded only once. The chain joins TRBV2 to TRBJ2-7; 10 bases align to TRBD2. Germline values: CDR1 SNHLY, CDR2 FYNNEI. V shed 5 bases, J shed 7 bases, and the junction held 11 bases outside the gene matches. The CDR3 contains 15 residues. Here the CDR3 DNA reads TGTGCCAGCAGTAGAAGCGGGAGGGCCGAGAGTGAGCAGTACTTC. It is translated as CASSRSGRAESEQYF. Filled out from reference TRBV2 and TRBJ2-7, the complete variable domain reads EPEVTQTPSHQVTQMGQEVILRCVPISNHLYFYWYRQILGQKVEFLVSFYNNEISEKSEIFDDQFSVERPDGSNFTLKIRSTKLEDSAMYFCASSRSGRAESEQYFGPGTRLTVT.

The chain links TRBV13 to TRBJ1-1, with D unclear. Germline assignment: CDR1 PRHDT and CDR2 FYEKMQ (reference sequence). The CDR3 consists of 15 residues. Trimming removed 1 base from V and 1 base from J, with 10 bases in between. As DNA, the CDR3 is TGTGCCAGCAGCTTAGACCCCCGGGGGAACACTGAAGCTTTCTTT. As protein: CASSLDPRGNTEAFF.

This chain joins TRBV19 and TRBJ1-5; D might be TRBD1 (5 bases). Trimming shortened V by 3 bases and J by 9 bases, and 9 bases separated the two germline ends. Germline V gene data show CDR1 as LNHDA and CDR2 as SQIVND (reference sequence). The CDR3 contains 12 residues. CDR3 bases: TGTGCCAGTAGTATCCCGGGGGGGCCCCAGCATTTT. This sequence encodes CASSIPGGPQHF.

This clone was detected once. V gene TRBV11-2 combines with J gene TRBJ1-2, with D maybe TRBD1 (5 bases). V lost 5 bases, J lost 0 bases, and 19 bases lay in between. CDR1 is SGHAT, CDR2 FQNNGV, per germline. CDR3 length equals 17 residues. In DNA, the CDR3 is TGTGCCAGCAGCCCCCTTGAAAGGGGCCCCCCTAACTATGGCTACACCTTC. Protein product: CASSPLERGPPNYGYTF.

The CDR3 loop reads CASTPGASGVQETQYF. CDR3 coding DNA: TGTGCCAGCACCCCAGGGGCTAGCGGGGTACAAGAGACCCAGTACTTC. The V and J genes are TRBV9 and TRBJ2-5; 9 positions match TRBD2. The germline V gene encodes CDR1 SGDLS and CDR2 YYNGEE. The CDR3 consists of 16 residues. Germline trimming cut 6 bases from V and 2 bases from J; bases unmatched to any gene: 11.

The CDR3 spells CASSQASSGGTDTQYF. CDR3 nucleotide sequence: TGCGCCAGCAGCCAAGCGTCTAGCGGGGGCACAGATACGCAGTATTTT. The V and J genes are TRBV4-3 and TRBJ2-3; 9 bases line up with TRBD2. Trimming took 1 base from V and 1 from J; bases not matched to a gene: 3. Germline-derived CDR1 and CDR2 are LGHNA and YSLEER. The CDR3 consists of 16 residues.

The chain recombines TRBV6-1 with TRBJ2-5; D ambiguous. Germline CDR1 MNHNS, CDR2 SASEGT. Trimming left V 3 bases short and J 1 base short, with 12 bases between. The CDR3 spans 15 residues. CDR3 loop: CASSERWYSQETQYF. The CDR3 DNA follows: TGTGCCAGCAGTGAGCGTTGGTACTCCCAAGAGACCCAGTACTTC.

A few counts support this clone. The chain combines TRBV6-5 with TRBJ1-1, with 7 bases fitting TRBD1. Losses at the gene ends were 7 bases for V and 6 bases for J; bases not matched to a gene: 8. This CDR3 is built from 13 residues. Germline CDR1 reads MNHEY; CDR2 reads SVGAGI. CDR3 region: CASKVNRGPEAFF. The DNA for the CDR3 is TGTGCCAGCAAAGTAAACAGGGGCCCTGAAGCTTTCTTT.

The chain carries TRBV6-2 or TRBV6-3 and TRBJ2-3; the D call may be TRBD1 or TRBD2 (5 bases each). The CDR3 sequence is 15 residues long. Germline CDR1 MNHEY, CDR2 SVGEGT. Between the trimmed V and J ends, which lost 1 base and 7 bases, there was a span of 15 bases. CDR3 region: CASSYWAGARNTQYF. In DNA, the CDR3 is TGTGCCAGCAGTTACTGGGCCGGGGCAAGGAATACGCAGTATTTT.